This T cell receptor beta chain is from a study of memory CD4+ T cells and cytomegalovirus serostatus. Looking at the study overall: Donors were healthy Belgian adults, fewer than ten CMV seropositive and about two dozen seronegative.

The sort gate was single viable CD3+CD4+CD8-CD45RO+ cells for memory CD4+ T cells. TCRdb's copy holds only in-frame clones and misses some; the assay was immunoSEQ multiplex PCR. The profile covers roughly 39,000 clones, with 78% appearing a single time and 0.78% taken by the ten largest. Per the germline V gene, CDR1 is SGHTS and CDR2 is YDEGEE. V dropped 1 base and J dropped 9; count of bases not matched to a gene: 7. The CDR3 contains 14 residues. The sequence derives from an adult in good health and CMV-seronegative. The genes are TRBV5-8 and TRBJ2-4; 7 bases match TRBD1. The sample comprised memory CD4+ T cells from blood. The CDR3 sequence is CASSLLQGVGIQYF. The CDR3 DNA reads TGTGCCAGCAGCTTGCTGCAGGGGGTAGGCATTCAGTACTTC.